The sequence of this TCR beta chain was determined in a study of cytomegalovirus exposure and HLA in healthy donors. Overall study context: Out of roughly 170 million T cells, an earlier analysis found about 100 million unique TCR beta sequences in total. Findings and limits, study-wide: Despite most TCR sequences being rare, some public TCRs occurred in many donors. Later analysis identified a missense DCLRE1C variant that was linked to TCR beta V- and J-gene trimming. TCR beta chains associated with HLA were, in a later analysis, more clonally expanded than equally common others.

The V segment lost 5 bases and the J segment 6 bases; nucleotides outside the gene matches: 10. Germline lookup yields CDR1 MNHEY and CDR2 SVGAGI. The CDR3 loop spans 15 amino acids. Vbeta (60) and Jbeta (13) primers were used in the PCR. Generated by immunoSEQ multiplex PCR, the TCRdb table keeps only in-frame clones and is missing some. The sample carries around 150,000 clones, around 79% recorded once. This clone was recorded only once. As yet, its antigen is unknown. The specimen was PBMCs. The V call is TRBV6-5, the J call TRBJ2-3; 8 bases line up with TRBD2. The clonotype originates from a male donor in good health and CMV-seronegative. In DNA form, the CDR3 reads TGTGCCAGCAGTCGCGGGGGGCGTAGTAGTGATACGCAGTATTTT. Its protein is CASSRGGRSSDTQYF.